Below, 32 T cell receptor beta chains from the same sample are listed, as sequenced in a study of shared clonotypes between healthy human individuals. Assay: immunoSEQ multiplex PCR; the TCRdb copy retains only in-frame clones and omits some. The data contain 550,000 to 750,000 clones, around 90% of them singletons. Naive CD8 cells lacked CD45RO and underwent positive selection for CCR7, leaving out terminally differentiated effector memory CD45RA+ cells. Material for sequencing was naive CD8+ T cells sorted from blood. These receptors all stem from a man younger than 45 in good health.

Notes on this clone: This sample also contains other DNA sequences that code for the same CDR3. The chain links TRBV28 to TRBJ2-7; 7 positions match TRBD1. After removal of 1 base from V and 2 bases from J, the junction contained 2 bases not matched to a gene. The CDR3 length is 14 residues. Germline V gene sequence: CDR1 MDHEN, CDR2 SYDVKM. In DNA, the CDR3 is TGTGCCAGCAGTTTATTCGGGACAGCCTACGAGCAGTACTTC. It encodes CASSLFGTAYEQYF.

The rearrangement joins TRBV4-3 to TRBJ2-7, with D tentatively TRBD2 (6 bases). Trimming removed 0 bases from V and 3 bases from J, with 15 bases in between. Germline V gene lookup returns CDR1 LGHNA and CDR2 YSLEER. This CDR3 has 16 residues. Here the CDR3 DNA reads TGCGCCAGCAGCCAAGATCACGGAGCGGGCCGCTACGAGCAGTACTTC. Protein: CASSQDHGAGRYEQYF.

This rearrangement joins TRBV27 to TRBJ2-1, with D perhaps assigned TRBD1 or TRBD2 (6 bases each). Trimming stripped 6 bases from V and 8 bases from J, with 17 bases between. This CDR3 has 14 residues. CDR1 and CDR2 from the germline V gene are MNHEY and SMNVEV (reference sequence). The CDR3, as DNA: TGTGCCAGCAGCTATGGGGGGCCGAGCGATGAGCAGTTCTTC. Its protein product is CASSYGGPSDEQFF.

For this clone: Other DNA variants within this sample encode the same CDR3. The V gene is TRBV9, the J gene TRBJ2-1; D is unclear. Germline-derived CDR1 and CDR2 are SGDLS and YYNGEE. The ends were cut back, 3 bases at V and 1 base at J, with 5 bases in the middle. The CDR3 length is 13 residues. The CDR3 region has the DNA TGTGCCAGCAGCGCTTCTTCCTACAATGAGCAGTTCTTC. This encodes CASSASSYNEQFF.

The chain recombines TRBV28 with TRBJ2-2; D is unclear. The CDR3 sequence is 14 residues long. CDR1 is MDHEN, CDR2 SYDVKM, per germline. Trimming took 4 bases from V and 4 from J, leaving 10 bases between them. CDR3 loop: CASSYAPGTGELFF. For the CDR3, the DNA is TGTGCCAGCAGTTATGCCCCCGGCACCGGGGAGCTGTTTTTT.

This clone has a single count. The chain carries TRBV11-2 and TRBJ1-2, with D uncertain. The CDR3 totals 14 residues. The V end lost 11 bases, the J end lost 6 bases, and 22 bases lay between the germline ends. Per the germline V gene, CDR1 is SGHAT and CDR2 is FQNNGV. The CDR3 bases are TGTGCCGTCCAAGGAGGTGTGGGCGGTGATGGCTACACCTTC. Protein sequence: CAVQGGVGGDGYTF. The entire variable domain, with the rest obtained from reference TRBV11-2 and TRBJ1-2, is as follows: EAGVAQSPRYKIIEKRQSVAFWCNPISGHATLYWYQQILGQGPKLLIQFQNNGVVDDSQLPKDRFSAERLKGVDSTLKIQPAKLEDSAVYLCAVQGGVGGDGYTFGSGTRLTVV.

The V and J genes are TRBV19 and TRBJ1-3, with 10 positions matching TRBD1. The CDR3 totals 17 residues. The ends lost 6 bases at V and 0 bases at J; junction bases unmatched: 8. The germline gives CDR1 LNHDA, CDR2 SQIVND (reference sequence). The CDR3 DNA reads TGTGCCAGTAGCGTGACAGGGGGCCTTCTCTCTGGAAACACCATATATTTT. It translates to CASSVTGGLLSGNTIYF.

V and J are TRBV16 and TRBJ2-3, with 10 bases matching TRBD2. This CDR3 is 16 amino acids long. The J segment lost 3 bases and the V segment lost 4 bases, leaving 7 bases of the junction unmatched. Germline CDR1 is KGHSY and CDR2 is FQNENV. The CDR3 loop reads CASSRNSGRMTDTQYF. In DNA form, the CDR3 reads TGTGCCAGCAGCCGCAATAGCGGGAGGATGACAGATACGCAGTATTTT.

In nucleotides, the CDR3 is TGCGCCAGCAGTGAGAGGGCCAGAAGCGTTAGCACAGATACGCAGTATTTT. Translated, it gives CASSERARSVSTDTQYF. The chain employs TRBV10-2 and TRBJ2-3, with D unresolved. The CDR3 covers 17 residues. V was cut by 2 bases and J by 0 bases, with 15 bases left in between. The germline V gene has CDR1 WSHSY and CDR2 SAAADI.

V usage is TRBV5-6 and J usage is TRBJ2-2; 9 bases match TRBD2. CDR1 is SGHDT, CDR2 YYEEEE, per germline. The CDR3 spans 16 residues. The J segment lost 1 base and the V segment lost 4 bases, leaving 5 bases of the junction unmatched. The CDR3 is CASSLRLAENTGELFF. The CDR3 DNA reads as TGTGCCAGCAGCCTCAGACTAGCGGAGAACACCGGGGAGCTGTTTTTT.

This chain uses TRBV4-2 with TRBJ1-5; D remains unclear. Germline-derived CDR1 and CDR2 are LGHNA and YNFKEQ. V was pared by 1 base and J by 4 bases, with 8 bases between. CDR3 length: 14 residues. The CDR3 nucleotides read TGTGCCAGCAGCCAAGTGGAAAGAAATCAGCCCCAGCATTTT. Its translation: CASSQVERNQPQHF.

V usage is TRBV15 and J usage is TRBJ2-3, with 12 positions matching TRBD2. CDR3 length: 17 amino acids. Germline CDR1 is LNHNV and CDR2 is YYDKDF (reference sequence). The ends lost 5 bases at V and 3 bases at J; junction bases unmatched: 9. In DNA, the CDR3 is TGTGCCACCAGCCGCTCTGTGACTAGCGGGAGAACAGATACGCAGTATTTT. Translated: CATSRSVTSGRTDTQYF.

In DNA form, the CDR3 reads TGCGCCAGCAGCCAAGTGGAGAGCGGGACTCCCTACGAGCAGTACTTC. It yields the protein CASSQVESGTPYEQYF. This rearrangement joins TRBV4-1 to TRBJ2-7; 7 positions agree with TRBD2. CDR1 MGHRA and CDR2 YSYEKL come from the germline V gene. The length of the CDR3 is 16 residues. V shed 1 base, J shed 2 bases, and the junction held 8 bases outside the gene matches.

The chain carries TRBV28 and TRBJ2-3; D is undetermined. Germline lookup yields CDR1 MDHEN and CDR2 SYDVKM. The V gene lost 5 bases and the J gene lost 5 bases, with 17 bases spanning the gap. CDR3 length: 15 amino acids. The CDR3 loop reads CASSARASVGDTQYF. In nucleotides, the CDR3 is TGTGCCAGCAGTGCCCGGGCCAGTGTAGGAGATACGCAGTATTTT.

The chain employs TRBV28 and TRBJ1-2, with D maybe TRBD1 (5 bases). V lost 2 bases, J lost 8 bases, and 21 bases lay in between. The CDR3 sequence is 16 residues long. The germline V gene encodes CDR1 MDHEN and CDR2 SYDVKM. The DNA for the CDR3 is TGTGCCAGCAGTTTAGGGTCCTGGGGGACCGTTGGAGGCTACACCTTC. Protein: CASSLGSWGTVGGYTF.

The chain has TRBV11-2 and TRBJ2-7; 8 nucleotides line up with TRBD1. Germline V CDR1 and CDR2: SGHAT, FQNNGV. The CDR3 length is 13 residues. V was pared by 5 bases and J by 7 bases, with 7 bases of the junction left unmatched. The CDR3 DNA follows: TGTGCCAGCAGCCTACGACAGGGGAGGGAGCAGTACTTC. Its translation is CASSLRQGREQYF.

This clone was counted a few times. The sample carries other DNA sequences with the same CDR3. This chain connects TRBV28 to TRBJ2-5; D remains ambiguous. Trimming took off 1 base at V and 1 base at J, with 7 bases between the two ends. CDR3 length: 14 amino acids. The V gene's germline CDR1 is MDHEN and CDR2 SYDVKM. This CDR3 reads CASSLSQIQETQYF. CDR3 DNA sequence: TGTGCCAGCAGTTTATCACAGATCCAAGAGACCCAGTACTTC.

This rearrangement joins TRBV11-2 to TRBJ2-7, with D possibly being TRBD1 (6 bases). Germline V gene lookup returns CDR1 SGHAT and CDR2 FQNNGV. The CDR3 is made up of 16 amino acids. Trimming pared 2 bases from V and 3 bases from J, leaving 17 bases between. The DNA for the CDR3 is TGTGCCAGCAGCTTAACCCCGAGACAGGTAATCTACGAGCAGTACTTC. Its protein is CASSLTPRQVIYEQYF.

The chain is built from TRBV11-2 and TRBJ2-5; the match to TRBD1 covers 7 bases. The V gene's germline CDR1 is SGHAT and CDR2 FQNNGV. V shed 5 bases and J 2 bases; nucleotides not matched to a gene: 11. CDR3 size: 16 residues. This chain's CDR3 is CASSPSAGTAQETQYF. The CDR3 nucleotides are TGTGCCAGCAGCCCTTCAGCTGGGACAGCGCAAGAGACCCAGTACTTC.

V and J are TRBV11-3 and TRBJ2-7; D possibly matches TRBD1 or TRBD2 (5 bases each). Per the germline V gene, CDR1 is SGHNT and CDR2 is YENEEA. The CDR3 is 16 residues long. V shed 5 bases and J shed 2 bases, with 19 bases lying between them. CDR3 nucleotides: TGTGCCAGCAGCCCAACCGGGACCCAAGGGGCCTACGAGCAGTACTTC. Protein product: CASSPTGTQGAYEQYF.

The chain is built from TRBV4-1 and TRBJ1-3; TRBD1 might be the D (5 bases). This CDR3 has 15 residues. Per germline, CDR1 MGHRA and CDR2 YSYEKL. Trimming left V 2 bases short and J 0 bases short, with 8 bases between. The CDR3 reads CASSQTGVSGNTIYF. The CDR3, as DNA: TGCGCCAGCAGCCAAACAGGCGTCTCTGGAAACACCATATATTTT.

Turning to this clone: The same CDR3 can be traced to other DNA sequences in this sample. The chain couples TRBV27 to TRBJ2-7, with 12 positions matching TRBD2. V lost 2 bases to trimming and J lost 4 bases; unmatched junction nucleotides: 3. The germline gives CDR1 MNHEY, CDR2 SMNVEV (reference sequence). The CDR3 is made up of 15 amino acids. The CDR3 DNA is TGTGCCAGCAGTTTAAAGGGACTAGCGGGTTACGAGCAGTACTTC. Its translation: CASSLKGLAGYEQYF.

J is TRBJ2-2 and V is TRBV2; 7 nucleotides match TRBD1. The germline CDR1 and CDR2 sequences are SNHLY and FYNNEI. V lost 6 bases to trimming and J lost 3 bases; unmatched junction nucleotides: 22. The CDR3 contains 20 residues. CDR3 loop: CASRSNILNPGQRYTGELFF. CDR3 sequence (DNA): TGTGCCAGCAGATCTAATATCCTGAATCCGGGACAGCGGTACACCGGGGAGCTGTTTTTT.

This chain connects TRBV7-6 to TRBJ1-2, with D possibly TRBD1 on 5 matching bases. Looked up from germline, CDR1 is SGHVS and CDR2 is FNYEAQ. CDR3 length: 16 residues. Deletions cut 5 bases from V and 4 bases from J, with 20 bases between. This chain's CDR3 is CASSPMGGEGIYGYTF. CDR3 DNA: TGTGCCAGCAGCCCCATGGGGGGGGAGGGCATCTATGGCTACACCTTC.

The chain carries TRBV7-9 and TRBJ1-1; 10 bases align to TRBD1. Germline-derived CDR1 and CDR2 are SEHNR and FQNEAQ (reference sequence). J lost 5 bases, V lost 1 base, and 4 bases had no gene match. This CDR3 is built from 15 residues. The CDR3 bases are TGTGCCAGCAGCTTAGGACAGGGGGCACGGACTGAAGCTTTCTTT. It encodes CASSLGQGARTEAFF.

About this clone: One base away lies a much larger clone, so this may be a sequencing read error. The J gene is TRBJ2-1, the V gene TRBV6-5, with 8 bases fitting TRBD2. CDR1 is MNHEY and CDR2 is SVGAGI in the germline V gene. V lost 6 bases and J lost 3; bases outside the gene matches: 1. The CDR3 spans 13 residues. CDR3 sequence: CASRLADYNEQFF. The CDR3, as DNA: TGTGCCAGCAGACTAGCGGACTACAATGAGCAGTTCTTC.

The genes are TRBV7-8 and TRBJ2-2; D remains ambiguous. The CDR3 is 18 amino acids. Germline values: CDR1 SGHVS, CDR2 FQNEAQ. V dropped 4 bases and J dropped 7 bases, with 25 bases sitting between them. The CDR3: CASSSPVSSPLLVGELFF. In nucleotides, the CDR3 is TGTGCCAGCAGCTCTCCAGTAAGTTCCCCGCTTCTTGTCGGGGAGCTGTTTTTT.

This clone was seen more than once but under ten times. The chain couples TRBV6-1 to TRBJ1-2, with 8 bases identical to TRBD1. The germline CDR1 and CDR2 sequences are MNHNS and SASEGT. V trimming: 7 bases; J trimming: 5 bases; junction bases outside the gene matches: 9. This CDR3 has 14 amino acids. As DNA, the CDR3 is TGTGCCAGCATCTCGGACAGGGCCGGGTATGGCTACACCTTC. Its translation is CASISDRAGYGYTF.

V gene TRBV19 combines with J gene TRBJ1-2, with D perhaps matching TRBD1 (5 bases). The CDR3 covers 16 residues. Germline V CDR1 and CDR2: LNHDA, SQIVND (reference sequence). V was trimmed by 6 bases and J by 8 bases, leaving 25 bases between them. The CDR3 DNA is TGTGCCAGTAGCCTGTTCCCACACACAGTCGAGGGGGGCTACACCTTC. This encodes CASSLFPHTVEGGYTF. Full variable domain (remainder filled in from reference TRBV19 and TRBJ1-2): DGGITQSPKYLFRKEGQNVTLSCEQNLNHDAMYWYRQDPGQGLRLIYYSQIVNDFQKGDIAEGYSVSREKKESFPLTVTSAQKNPTAFYLCASSLFPHTVEGGYTFGSGTRLTVV.

This chain links TRBV7-9 with TRBJ1-5; D is unresolved. CDR1 is SEHNR, CDR2 FQNEAQ, per germline (reference sequence). The CDR3 sequence is 15 residues long. V lost 2 bases to trimming and J lost 6 bases, with 14 bases between them. The CDR3 DNA reads as TGTGCCAGCAGCTTAAACGCCGGGCGTCTTCAGCCCCAGCATTTT. Residues: CASSLNAGRLQPQHF. Filled out from reference TRBV7-9 and TRBJ1-5, the complete variable domain reads DTGVSQNPRHKITKRGQNVTFRCDPISEHNRLYWYRQTLGQGPEFLTYFQNEAQLEKSRLLSDRFSAERPKGSFSTLEIQRTEQGDSAMYLCASSLNAGRLQPQHFGDGTRLSIL.

The rearrangement links TRBV9 to TRBJ2-3; D unresolved. CDR3 length: 13 amino acids. V gave up 4 bases and J gave up 6 bases, with 12 bases separating them. Looked up from germline, CDR1 is SGDLS and CDR2 is YYNGEE. In DNA, the CDR3 is TGTGCCAGCAGCTCGCCCTTCGGCGATACGCAGTATTTT. Amino acids: CASSSPFGDTQYF. Looking up the rest from reference TRBV9 and TRBJ2-3 gives the full variable domain: DSGVTQTPKHLITATGQRVTLRCSPRSGDLSVYWYQQSLDQGLQFLIQYYNGEERAKGNILERFSAQQFPDLHSELNLSSLELGDSALYFCASSSPFGDTQYFGPGTRLTVL.

J is TRBJ2-7 and V is TRBV7-3; perhaps TRBD2 as D (6 bases). Trimming took 5 bases from V and 2 from J, leaving 13 bases between them. CDR3 length equals 14 residues. The V gene's germline CDR1 is SGHTA and CDR2 FQGTGA. CDR3 region: CASSIYSGAYEQYF. The CDR3 DNA is TGTGCCAGCAGCATATATAGCGGCGCCTACGAGCAGTACTTC.